These 5 T cell receptor beta chains came from one sample sequenced in a study of blood T cell repertoires in COVID-19. Clones were read by immunoSEQ multiplex PCR, and TCRdb kept only the in-frame ones, dropping some. There are roughly 350,000 clones in the sample; under 95% occur only once, and less than 20% lies in the top ten. The sample comprised PBMCs or T cells enriched from blood (not recorded which). The source of these receptors is a woman younger than 45 who had recovered from COVID-19.

The chain is built from TRBV6-1 and TRBJ1-5; 8 bases are shared with TRBD1. Germline CDR1 MNHNS, CDR2 SASEGT. V lost 3 bases to trimming and J lost 0 bases; unmatched junction nucleotides: 4. The CDR3 sequence is 16 residues long. The CDR3 DNA reads TGTGCCAGCAGTGATCAGGGGGCAAATAGCAATCAGCCCCAGCATTTT. Its translation: CASSDQGANSNQPQHF.

J is TRBJ1-1 and V is TRBV4-3; D uncertain. The CDR3 runs to 15 residues. The germline CDR1 and CDR2 sequences are LGHNA and YSLEER. Trimming pared 0 bases from V and 8 bases from J, leaving 16 bases between. The CDR3 DNA sequence: TGCGCCAGCAGCCAAGAAAGAGATATGCTTTCGGAAGCTTTCTTT. Protein sequence: CASSQERDMLSEAFF.

The chain couples TRBV7-9 to TRBJ1-6; TRBD1 might be the D (6 bases). The CDR3 is made up of 16 amino acids. In germline, CDR1 is SEHNR, CDR2 FQNEAQ (reference sequence). The V end was cut by 10 bases, the J end by 3 bases, with 19 bases between. The CDR3 DNA sequence: TGTGCCACCAAAATCACTGTGGGACACTATAATTCACCCCTCCACTTT. It encodes CATKITVGHYNSPLHF.

J is TRBJ2-7 and V is TRBV21-1; whether TRBD1, the table's D call, matches the DNA was not checked. TRBV21-1 is termed a pseudogene. The CDR3 covers 16 residues. CDR3 protein: CASSKGNRGRPYEQYF. The CDR3 bases are TGTGCCAGCAGCAAAGGGAACAGGGGCCGACCCTACGAGCAGTACTTC.

The chain carries TRBV13 and TRBJ2-7; 8 positions match TRBD1. Germline V gives CDR1 PRHDT, CDR2 FYEKMQ (reference sequence). The CDR3 runs 12 residues. With 5 bases clipped from V and 8 bases from J, the junction kept 5 bases outside the gene matches. This CDR3 is CASSGQGEKQYF. The CDR3 DNA sequence: TGTGCCAGCAGCGGACAGGGTGAAAAGCAGTACTTC.